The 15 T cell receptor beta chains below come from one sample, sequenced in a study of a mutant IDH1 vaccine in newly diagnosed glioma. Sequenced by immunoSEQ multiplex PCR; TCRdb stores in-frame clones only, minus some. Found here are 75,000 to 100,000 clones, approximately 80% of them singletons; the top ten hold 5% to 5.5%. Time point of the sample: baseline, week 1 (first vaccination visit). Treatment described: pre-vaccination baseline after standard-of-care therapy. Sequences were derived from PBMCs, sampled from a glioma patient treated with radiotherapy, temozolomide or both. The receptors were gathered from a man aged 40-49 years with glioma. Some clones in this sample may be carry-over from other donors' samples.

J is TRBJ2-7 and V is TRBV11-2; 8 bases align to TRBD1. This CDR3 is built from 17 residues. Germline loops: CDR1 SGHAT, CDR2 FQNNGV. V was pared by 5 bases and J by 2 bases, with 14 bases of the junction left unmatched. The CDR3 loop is CASSGGQGEVKAYEQYF. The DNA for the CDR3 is TGTGCCAGCAGCGGAGGACAGGGAGAAGTAAAGGCCTACGAGCAGTACTTC.

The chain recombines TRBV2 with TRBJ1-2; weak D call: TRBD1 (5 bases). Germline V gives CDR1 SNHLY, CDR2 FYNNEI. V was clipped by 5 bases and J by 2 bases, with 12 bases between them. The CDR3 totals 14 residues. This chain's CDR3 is CASSSDSLNYGYTF. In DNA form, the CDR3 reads TGTGCCAGCAGTTCCGACAGCTTGAACTATGGCTACACCTTC.

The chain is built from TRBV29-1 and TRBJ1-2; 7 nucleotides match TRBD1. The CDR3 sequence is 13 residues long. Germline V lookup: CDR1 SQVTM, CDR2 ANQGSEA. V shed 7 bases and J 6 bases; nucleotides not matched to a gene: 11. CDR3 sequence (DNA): TGCAGCGGTGGGGACAGTCGATTCAATGGCTACACCTTC. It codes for CSGGDSRFNGYTF. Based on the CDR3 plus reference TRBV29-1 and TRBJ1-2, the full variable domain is SAVISQKPSRDICQRGTSLTIQCQVDSQVTMMFWYRQQPGQSLTLIATANQGSEATYESGFVIDKFPISRPNLTFSTLTVSNMSPEDSSIYLCSGGDSRFNGYTFGSGTRLTVV.

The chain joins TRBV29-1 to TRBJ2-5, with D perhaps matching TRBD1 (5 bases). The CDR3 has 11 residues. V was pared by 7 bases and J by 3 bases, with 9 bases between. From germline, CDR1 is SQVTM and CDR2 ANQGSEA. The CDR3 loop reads CSGGREETQYF. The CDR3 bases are TGCAGCGGCGGCAGGGAAGAGACCCAGTACTTC.

In DNA, the CDR3 is TGTGCCAGCAGTTTCCCTCCACCGACAGAGAACACTGAAGCTTTCTTT. Its protein is CASSFPPPTENTEAFF. The chain employs TRBV28 and TRBJ1-1; possible D gene TRBD1, 5 bases. CDR1 is MDHEN, CDR2 SYDVKM, per germline. The CDR3 has 16 residues. The V end lost 3 bases, the J end lost 1 base, and 15 bases lay between the germline ends.

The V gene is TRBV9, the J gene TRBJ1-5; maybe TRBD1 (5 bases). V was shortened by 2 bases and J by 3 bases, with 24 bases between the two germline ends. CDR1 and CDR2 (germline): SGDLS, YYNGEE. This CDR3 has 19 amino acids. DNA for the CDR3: TGTGCCAGCAGCGTTGGGACCCCGCCATTGTGGATTTACAATCAGCCCCAGCATTTT. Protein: CASSVGTPPLWIYNQPQHF.

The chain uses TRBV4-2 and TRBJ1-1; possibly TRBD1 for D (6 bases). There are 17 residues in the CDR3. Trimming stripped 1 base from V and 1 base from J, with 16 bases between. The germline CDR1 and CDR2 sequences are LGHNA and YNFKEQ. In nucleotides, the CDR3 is TGTGCCAGCAGCCAAGGCCTGGGGGCAGAGACGAACACTGAAGCTTTCTTT. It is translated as CASSQGLGAETNTEAFF.

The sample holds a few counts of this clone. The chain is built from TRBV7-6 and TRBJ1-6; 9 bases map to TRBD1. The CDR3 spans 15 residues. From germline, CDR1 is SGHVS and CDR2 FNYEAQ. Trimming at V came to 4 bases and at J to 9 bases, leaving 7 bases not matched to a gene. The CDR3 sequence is CASSSTGTGLSPLHF. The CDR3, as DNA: TGTGCCAGCAGCTCCACCGGGACAGGGCTTTCACCCCTCCACTTT.

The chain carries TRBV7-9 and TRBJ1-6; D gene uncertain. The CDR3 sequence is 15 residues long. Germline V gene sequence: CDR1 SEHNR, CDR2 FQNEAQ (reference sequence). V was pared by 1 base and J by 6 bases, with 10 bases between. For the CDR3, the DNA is TGTGCCAGCAGCTTAGTGGCAGCGAGTAATTCACCCCTCCACTTT. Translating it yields CASSLVAASNSPLHF. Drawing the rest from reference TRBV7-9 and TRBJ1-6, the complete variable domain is DTGVSQNPRHKITKRGQNVTFRCDPISEHNRLYWYRQTLGQGPEFLTYFQNEAQLEKSRLLSDRFSAERPKGSFSTLEIQRTEQGDSAMYLCASSLVAASNSPLHFGNGTRLTVT.

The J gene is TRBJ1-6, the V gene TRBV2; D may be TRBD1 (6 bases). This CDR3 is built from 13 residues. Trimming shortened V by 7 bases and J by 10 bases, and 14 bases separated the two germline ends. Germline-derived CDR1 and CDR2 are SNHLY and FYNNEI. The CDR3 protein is CASNNRVQSPLHF. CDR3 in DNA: TGTGCCAGCAATAACAGGGTCCAGTCACCCCTCCACTTT. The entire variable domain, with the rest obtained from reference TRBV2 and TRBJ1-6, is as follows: EPEVTQTPSHQVTQMGQEVILRCVPISNHLYFYWYRQILGQKVEFLVSFYNNEISEKSEIFDDQFSVERPDGSNFTLKIRSTKLEDSAMYFCASNNRVQSPLHFGNGTRLTVT.

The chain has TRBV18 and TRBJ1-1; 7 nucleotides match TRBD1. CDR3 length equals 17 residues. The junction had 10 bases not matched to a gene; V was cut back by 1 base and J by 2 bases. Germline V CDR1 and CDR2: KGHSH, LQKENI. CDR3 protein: CASSPRSTGDFNTEAFF. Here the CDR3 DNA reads TGTGCCAGCTCACCACGCTCAACAGGGGATTTTAACACTGAAGCTTTCTTT.

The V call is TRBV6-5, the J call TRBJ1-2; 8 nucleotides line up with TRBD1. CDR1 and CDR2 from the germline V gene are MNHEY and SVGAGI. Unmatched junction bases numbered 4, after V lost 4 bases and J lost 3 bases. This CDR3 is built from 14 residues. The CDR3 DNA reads TGTGCCAGCAGTTTTACAGGGGGGGACTATGGCTACACCTTC. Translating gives CASSFTGGDYGYTF.

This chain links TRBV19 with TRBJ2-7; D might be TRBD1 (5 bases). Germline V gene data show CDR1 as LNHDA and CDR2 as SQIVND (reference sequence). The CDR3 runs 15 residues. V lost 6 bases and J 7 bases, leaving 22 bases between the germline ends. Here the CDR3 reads CASRDYSTGRWEQYF. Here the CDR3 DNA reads TGTGCCAGTAGAGATTACAGTACAGGCAGGTGGGAGCAGTACTTC. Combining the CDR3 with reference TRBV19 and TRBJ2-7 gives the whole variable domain DGGITQSPKYLFRKEGQNVTLSCEQNLNHDAMYWYRQDPGQGLRLIYYSQIVNDFQKGDIAEGYSVSREKKESFPLTVTSAQKNPTAFYLCASRDYSTGRWEQYFGPGTRLTVT.

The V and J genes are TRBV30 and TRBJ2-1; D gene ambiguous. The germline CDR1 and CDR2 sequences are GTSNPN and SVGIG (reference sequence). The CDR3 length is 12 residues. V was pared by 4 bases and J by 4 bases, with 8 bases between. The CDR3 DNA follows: TGTGCCTGGACTCGTGGATACAATGAGCAGTTCTTC. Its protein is CAWTRGYNEQFF.

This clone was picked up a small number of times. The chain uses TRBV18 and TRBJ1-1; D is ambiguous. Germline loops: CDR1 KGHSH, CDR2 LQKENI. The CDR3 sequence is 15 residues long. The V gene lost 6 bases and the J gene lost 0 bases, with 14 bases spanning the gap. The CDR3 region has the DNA TGTGCCAGCTCTCCCCCCGGAGGCCTGAACACTGAAGCTTTCTTT. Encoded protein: CASSPPGGLNTEAFF.